This paragraph covers one TCR beta chain sequence. Its antigen is still unknown. Time point meaning: pretreatment peripheral blood. Germline V lookup: CDR1 SGHRS, CDR2 YFSETQ. The length of the CDR3 is 16 residues. Trimming took 2 bases from V and 6 from J; bases not matched to a gene: 7. The sample originates from a study of PD-L1 blockade in urothelial cancer. Across the study: Analysis of blood occurred 3 weeks (second dose) and 6 weeks after treatment start. General observations from the study: Better survival was predicted when blood TCR clonality before treatment fell below the median.

Sequenced by immunoSEQ multiplex PCR; TCRdb stores in-frame clones only, minus some. In the table there are more than 45,000 clones, roughly four fifths of which are singletons. This sequence was found in a man aged 50 or older with urothelial cancer. The chain links TRBV5-1 to TRBJ2-7, with 14 bases fitting TRBD2. The sequencing here drew on PBMCs, taken around atezolizumab (anti-PD-L1) treatment. This CDR3 is CASSFWGTSGRGEQYF. As DNA, the CDR3 is TGCGCCAGCAGCTTTTGGGGGACTAGCGGGAGAGGCGAGCAGTACTTC.